This T cell receptor (beta chain) is drawn from a study of cytomegalovirus exposure and HLA in healthy donors (dated by TCRdb to between 2016 and 2019). Looking at the study overall: An earlier analysis of about 530 of the donors reported about 280 Gb of sequence data and 90 million to 120 million unique TCR beta sequences obtained from about 170 million T cells. Approximately 330 gigabases of sequencing data and approximately 91 million unique TCR sequences made up an early release that covered under 750 HLA-typed donors. The genetic ancestry cluster associated with self-reported Caucasian donors included 65% to 90% of the 350 to 500 genotyped donors. The study was designed to test whether signatures of past pathogen exposure could be identified by cataloging public T cell receptors. The T cell repertoires of 700 or so subjects were profiled by immunosequencing and related to cytomegalovirus serostatus. In addition to the first cohort of approximately 670 subjects, a separate validation cohort of 120 different subjects was used. To predict cytomegalovirus infection status, the study brought together high-throughput TCR immunosequencing, statistical association of individual TCRs with disease status, and machine learning. A later analysis re-examined previously published TCR beta repertoires from 600 to 700 donors and added high-resolution HLA genotyping to investigate patterns of TCR occurrence. Rather than using new phenotypic data, the later analysis identified candidate immune exposures from TCR beta sequences and from how often those sequences occurred across donors. An earlier analysis of 587 of the donors used high-throughput TCR beta sequencing to judge whether each TCR beta V gene segment behaved as functional or pseudogenic. Donor age, sex, ethnicity and CMV serostatus were compiled alongside the repertoire data. A later genetic analysis used genome-wide SNP genotypes for about 60% of the roughly 700 donors, treating that subset as a discovery cohort. Every discovery cohort repertoire had been produced on one sequencing platform. Both class I and class II loci were covered by HLA typing, at four-digit resolution. Typing coverage differed by locus: A, B, C, DRB1 and DQB1 were typed in roughly 629-630 donors, DQA1 in about 550, DPA1 in roughly 590, and DPB1 in around 440. A few DR-DQ haplotypes were handled as single units for association and clustering because linkage in the cohort was strong. On average, roughly 240,000 unique TCR beta nucleotide sequences were sequenced per donor among a few hundred genotyped donors of the cohort, with approximately 18% of those sequences being non-productive.

Libraries were built with the immunoSEQ multiplex PCR assay. A mixture of 60 forward primers for TCR Vbeta segments and 13 reverse primers for TCR Jbeta segments was used in the multiplex PCR. Amplification of the CDR3 region of rearranged TCR beta genes was performed with a multiplex PCR assay on genomic DNA. On the Illumina HiSeq System, the amplified TCR beta libraries were sequenced as 87-base-pair reads. Regarding the original processing steps: A later analysis counted tens of millions of unique TCR beta chains across the 650 to 800 repertoires, and 9.5 million to 11 million of these chains were shared by at least two donors. A nearest-neighbor algorithm error-corrected the raw reads and collapsed the reads into unique sequences, merging closely related sequences to remove PCR and sequencing errors. V, D and J gene segments were assigned by aligning CDR3 sequences to IMGT reference sequences. For a sequence to be retained, a match of at least six nucleotides was required to both a V gene segment and a J gene segment. Rearrangements were called productive when the CDR3 lacked stop codons and stayed in frame with V and J; all others were non-productive. Following IMGT convention, CDR3 was defined as the stretch from the second conserved V-encoded cysteine to the conserved J-encoded phenylalanine. Sequences without an unambiguous match to a single V gene segment were excluded from the earlier analysis of several hundred of the donors. In an earlier analysis of 587 of the donors, V segments were called functional above 56.7% productive rearrangements and were called segregating when the between-donor standard deviation exceeded 5%. A statistical classification framework was developed to diagnose cytomegalovirus status using the catalog of TCR beta chain sequences. A later analysis assigned V and J genes by comparing TCR nucleotide sequences with IMGT/GENE-DB human TR gene sequences. Using the TCRdist pipeline, a later analysis assigned CDR3 sequences along with most-parsimonious VDJ recombination scenarios. In a later analysis, every TCR beta chain was defined by the combination of its CDR3 amino acid sequence and its V-gene family, and reads without a unique V-gene family were dropped. A later analysis removed roughly 590 highly shared, low-generation-probability nucleotide sequences to deal with suspected cross-contamination and a sequencing artifact. A later analysis calculated a clonal expansion index for each public chain from normalized within-repertoire ranks of inferred template counts. A later analysis computed generation probabilities with a VDJ recombination model fitted to out-of-frame rearrangements, and checked the results against IGoR. In a later analysis, hypergeometric tests were used to score TCR-TCR, TCR-HLA and TCR-CMV co-occurrence, with a repertoire-size bias correction applied to TCR pairs. False discovery rates were estimated in a later analysis by permuting HLA or CMV assignments 20 times. In a later analysis, co-occurring TCRs were grouped with DBSCAN, and TCRdist sequence similarity was added when clustering was performed within HLA-allele-positive subsets. Co-occurrence clustering excluded repertoires with fewer than 30,000 or more than 120,000 public chains, plus five with anomalous nucleotide sharing. The table was pulled from immuneACCESS by TCRdb, which kept in-frame rearrangements only. Such tables lose some clones; where checked, under half of the loss comes from unresolved V genes, and the rest has no known cause. V and J calls and clone size follow that table, whereas D and trimming were derived from the DNA. The sample contains a few hundred thousand clones, over 70% of them found a single time. The ten largest clones take up 0.3% to 0.35% of the sample.

Details on this clone: No antigen is known for it. Qualities for individual bases were not recorded, and no much larger clone is one base off.

V was cut back by 3 bases and J by 3 bases, leaving a gap of 12 bases between them. CDR1 and CDR2 are read off the germline V gene as MDHEN and SYDVKM. The CDR3 holds 14 amino acids from the cysteine to the phenylalanine. Only CDR3 DNA remains: 42 bases, in frame from the first base. Broad study findings and their caveats: HLA typing was unavailable for some donors at each locus, so association tests used only the typed subset. Only TCR beta chains were sequenced in this cohort, and the absence of alpha or paired-chain data limited detectable features. An association between a missense DCLRE1C variant and V-gene and J-gene trimming of TCR beta chains was found in a later genetic analysis and replicated in an independent cohort. The earlier analysis of approximately 590 of the donors excluded roughly 16 rarely observed V segments, including chromosome 9 orphons, because counts were too low. Across donors, most TCR sequences were observed very rarely, whereas some public TCRs were present in many individuals. A further reported finding was that TCR beta sequences accurately predicted the HLA-A and HLA-B alleles for most subjects in the first cohort. In vitro tests confirmed that a few of the cytomegalovirus-associated TCR beta chains recognize cytomegalovirus antigens. The sequencing pipeline was judged likely to have produced a cluster of highly shared sequence variants as a technical artifact. Roughly uniform sequencing depth across donors was assumed in presence/absence analyses, although this assumption may not hold. In a later analysis, 16,951 TCR beta sequences were associated with specific HLA alleles at a false discovery rate of 0.05. The classifier was reported to diagnose cytomegalovirus status with high specificity and sensitivity in both the original and validation cohorts. In an earlier analysis of 587 of the donors, most TCR beta V segments were observed in productive rearrangements about 87% or about 30% of the time, broadly matching IMGT annotations. A later analysis reported that several top co-occurrence clusters appeared linked to parvovirus B19, influenza, CMV and Epstein-Barr virus. When HLA alleles, especially DR and DQ, strongly co-occurred, attributing TCR associations to individual alleles was difficult. Correlated functional status among segregating V segments might reflect linkage disequilibrium, but an unknown experimental factor could not be ruled out. The study gave a list of about 160 TCR beta chains associated with cytomegalovirus. In a later analysis, HLA-associated TCR beta chains showed more clonal expansion and lower generation probabilities than non-associated chains that were equally common. In a later analysis, most CMV-associated TCR beta chains were found to appear HLA-restricted, with HLA associations seemingly driven largely by CMV exposure. Because the 87-base-pair reads could not distinguish some IMGT-functional V segments, including TRBV6-2 and TRBV6-3, those segments were excluded. According to the authors, the approach could potentially be generalized to other disease states and immunological phenotypes. In a later analysis, the rate of TCR association differed among HLA loci, with DRB1 alleles having the most associated TCRs and HLA-C alleles having the fewest. For the cohort, immune exposure information was limited to CMV serostatus. According to a later genetic analysis, donors in an Asian-associated ancestry cluster had fewer N-insertions in productive TCRs than the roughly 700-donor mean.

The cohort comprised fewer than 700 healthy bone marrow donors. Cohort members were all nominally healthy when sampled, although unrecorded immune exposures were likely present. The donor was CMV seronegative and belonged to the group of roughly 330 seronegative cohort members. Every donor gave a peripheral blood sample, and the peripheral blood mononuclear cells from that sample were used for TCR beta sequencing. The Qiagen DNeasy Blood Extraction Kit was used to extract genomic DNA from the blood cell samples. This TCR came from a girl aged 2-9 years in good health and CMV-seronegative. Specimen: PBMCs. The sequence is built from TRBV28 and TRBJ2-7, with no confidently assigned D gene. The nucleotide sequence is given as TGTGCCAGCAGTTTTCCGCAGGTTGACTACGAGCAGTACTTC. Translated, it reads CASSFPQVDYEQYF.